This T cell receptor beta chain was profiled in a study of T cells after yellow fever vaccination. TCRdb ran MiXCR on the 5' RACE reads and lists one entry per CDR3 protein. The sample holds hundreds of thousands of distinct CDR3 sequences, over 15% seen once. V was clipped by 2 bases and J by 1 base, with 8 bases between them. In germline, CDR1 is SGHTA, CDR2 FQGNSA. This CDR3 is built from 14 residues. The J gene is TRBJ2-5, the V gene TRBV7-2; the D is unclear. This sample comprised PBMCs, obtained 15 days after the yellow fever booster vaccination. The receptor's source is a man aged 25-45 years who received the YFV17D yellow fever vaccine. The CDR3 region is CASSLNTVQETQYF. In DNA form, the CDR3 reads TGTGCCAGCAGCTTAAACACGGTCCAAGAGACCCAGTACTTC.